Listed here are 8 T cell receptor beta chains from one sample, sequenced in a study of control samples from healthy donors and cancer patients. TCRdb's table, derived via immunoSEQ multiplex PCR, lists solely in-frame clones and lacks some. The sample lists just over 50,000 clones, around nine tenths occurring once. The sample taken for sequencing was PBMCs. These receptors were collected from a man aged 50-60 years with head and neck cancer.

This clone was seen a single time. The chain carries TRBV15 and TRBJ1-2; D might be TRBD1 (5 bases). This CDR3 has 15 residues. V was shortened by 1 base and J by 5 bases, with 14 bases between the two germline ends. CDR1 is LNHNV, CDR2 YYDKDF, per germline (reference sequence). Here the CDR3 reads CATSRVRDSGYGYTF. CDR3 coding DNA: TGTGCCACCAGCAGAGTCCGGGACTCCGGATATGGCTACACCTTC.

The J gene is TRBJ2-6, the V gene TRBV19; D is possibly TRBD1 (6 bases). The V and J ends lost 10 bases and 0 bases respectively, with 13 bases between them. This CDR3 is 15 amino acids long. Germline CDR1 and CDR2: LNHDA and SQIVND (reference sequence). CDR3 sequence reads: CATSRGISGANVLTF. CDR3 sequence (DNA): TGTGCCACCTCCAGGGGAATCTCTGGGGCCAACGTCCTGACTTTC.

The genes are TRBV5-1 and TRBJ2-2; the match to TRBD2 covers 12 bases. In germline, CDR1 is SGHRS, CDR2 YFSETQ. The V segment lost 4 bases and the J segment 0 bases; nucleotides outside the gene matches: 4. This CDR3 has 17 residues. CDR3 sequence (DNA): TGCGCCAGCAGCAAGGGACTAGCGGGCACGAACACCGGGGAGCTGTTTTTT. It is translated as CASSKGLAGTNTGELFF.

This chain joins TRBV28 and TRBJ2-7, with 7 bases aligning to TRBD2. CDR1 MDHEN and CDR2 SYDVKM come from the germline V gene. The CDR3 runs to 12 residues. J lost 3 bases, V lost 6 bases, and 2 bases had no gene match. The CDR3 region is CASRASGYEQYF. As DNA, the CDR3 is TGTGCCAGCAGGGCTAGCGGCTACGAGCAGTACTTC. Full variable domain (outside the CDR3, taken from reference TRBV28 and TRBJ2-7): DVKVTQSSRYLVKRTGEKVFLECVQDMDHENMFWYRQDPGLGLRLIYFSYDVKMKEKGDIPEGYSVSREKKERFSLILESASTNQTSMYLCASRASGYEQYFGPGTRLTVT.

The V gene is TRBV7-3, the J gene TRBJ2-3, with TRBD2 identical over 8 bases. Germline trimming cut 5 bases from V and 5 bases from J; bases unmatched to any gene: 6. The CDR3 has 14 residues. Germline V gives CDR1 SGHTA, CDR2 FQGTGA. The CDR3 coding sequence is TGTGCCAGCAGCAAAGACGGGAGGGGAGATACGCAGTATTTT. As protein: CASSKDGRGDTQYF.

The V call is TRBV5-5, the J call TRBJ2-6; D unclear. The germline gives CDR1 SGHKS, CDR2 YYEKEE (reference sequence). The CDR3 is 16 residues long. With 1 base removed from V and 0 bases from J, the gap between germline ends came to 8 bases. As DNA, the CDR3 is TGTGCCAGCAGCTTGAGCCAGTTCTCTGGGGCCAACGTCCTGACTTTC. Translated: CASSLSQFSGANVLTF.

Only one count was recorded for this clone. The chain is built from TRBV7-9 and TRBJ2-7; weak D call: TRBD1 (5 bases). Trimming took off 3 bases at V and 2 bases at J, with 11 bases between the two ends. CDR3 length equals 14 residues. CDR1 is SEHNR, CDR2 FQNEAQ, per germline (reference sequence). This CDR3 reads CASSFLAGPYEQYF. CDR3 in DNA: TGTGCCAGCAGCTTTCTCGCAGGGCCCTACGAGCAGTACTTC.

The chain recombines TRBV27 with TRBJ2-5; D might be TRBD1 or TRBD2, each matching 5 bases. The CDR3 totals 15 residues. V lost 1 base and J 5 bases, leaving 14 bases between the germline ends. Germline CDR1 reads MNHEY; CDR2 reads SMNVEV (reference sequence). The CDR3 here is CASSLYGAGGETQYF. The CDR3 DNA reads as TGTGCCAGCAGTTTATACGGGGCCGGCGGGGAGACCCAGTACTTC.